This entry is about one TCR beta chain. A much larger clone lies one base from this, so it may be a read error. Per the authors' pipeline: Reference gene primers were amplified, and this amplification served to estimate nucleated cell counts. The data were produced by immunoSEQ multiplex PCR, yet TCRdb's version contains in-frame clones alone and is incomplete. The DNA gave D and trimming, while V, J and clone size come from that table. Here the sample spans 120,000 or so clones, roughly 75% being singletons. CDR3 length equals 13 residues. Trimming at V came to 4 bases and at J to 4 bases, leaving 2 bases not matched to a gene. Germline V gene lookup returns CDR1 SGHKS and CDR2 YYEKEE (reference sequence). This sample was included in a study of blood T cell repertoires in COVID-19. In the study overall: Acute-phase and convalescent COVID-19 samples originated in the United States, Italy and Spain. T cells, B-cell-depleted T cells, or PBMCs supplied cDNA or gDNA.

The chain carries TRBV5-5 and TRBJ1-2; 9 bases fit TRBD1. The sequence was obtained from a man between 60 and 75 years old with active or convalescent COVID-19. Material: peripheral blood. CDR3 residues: CASSMTGGYGYTF. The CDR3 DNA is TGTGCCAGCAGCATGACAGGGGGCTATGGCTACACCTTC.